This TCR beta chain is from a study of T-cell reconstitution after alpha-beta-depleted transplantation in children. Study observations and caveats: Certain patients had high TCRbeta diversity at day 60, and it came from recipient T cells and thymic progenitors that survived. Most T-cell counts and diversity one year after the transplant came from T cells that were newly produced.

Unique molecular identifiers were incorporated into the prepared TCRbeta library. Using its own MiXCR run on the PCR reads, TCRdb lists one record per CDR3 protein. The table records 250,000 or so distinct CDR3 sequences, roughly 25% of them present only once. In regard to this clonotype: Its specificity is not known.

The CDR3 length is 16 residues. Deletions cut 6 bases from V and 6 bases from J, with 18 bases between. Per the germline V gene, CDR1 is LNHDA and CDR2 is SQIVND (reference sequence). The gene calls are TRBV19 and TRBJ1-6; D is possibly TRBD1 (6 bases). Specimen: PBMCs, mostly from graft donor cells, collected 360 days after TCRalphabeta/CD19-depleted stem cell transplant. This receptor was obtained from a female patient younger than 10 who had a stem cell transplant for congenital amegakaryocytic thrombocytopenia, so the T cells may come from the graft donor. The CDR3 spells CASSLYVGGGNSPLHF. In nucleotides, the CDR3 is TGTGCCAGTAGCCTCTACGTGGGGGGCGGTAATTCACCCCTCCACTTT. Variable domain in full (rest from reference TRBV19 and TRBJ1-6): DGGITQSPKYLFRKEGQNVTLSCEQNLNHDAMYWYRQDPGQGLRLIYYSQIVNDFQKGDIAEGYSVSREKKESFPLTVTSAQKNPTAFYLCASSLYVGGGNSPLHFGNGTRLTVT.